This TCR beta chain was sequenced in a study of CD8 T cells in Susac syndrome. While CD8+ and CD4+ T cells were isolated negatively, TEMRA cells were enriched by FACS. Germline-derived CDR1 and CDR2 are SEHNR and FQNEAQ (reference sequence). This CDR3 contains 16 residues. Unmatched junction bases numbered 7, after V lost 4 bases and J lost 3 bases. Reverse transcription of about 0.5 to 1 ug RNA used random hexamers. TCRdb fed the immunoSEQ multiplex PCR reads into MiXCR, producing one record per CDR3 protein. The top ten hold 0.25% to 0.3% of the sample, which has some 150,000 distinct CDR3 sequences, nearly 95% seen once.

The source is a human donor in good health. The sample comprised CD8+ T cells from PBMCs. The chain employs TRBV7-9 and TRBJ2-7, with 12 bases identical to TRBD2. The DNA of the CDR3 is TGTGCCAGCAGCTCCAGGGGACTAGCGGGCCTCTACGAGCAGTACTTC. As protein: CASSSRGLAGLYEQYF.